These 26 T cell receptor beta chains were all obtained from the same sample, sequenced in a study of control samples from healthy donors and cancer patients. Some clones are missing from TCRdb's copy, which holds only in-frame ones; the method was immunoSEQ multiplex PCR. The sample comprises about 120,000 clones, 88% of which are singletons, and over 2% rests with the top ten. What was sequenced was blood. The receptors here all came from a woman between 70 and 85 years old in good health.

The chain uses TRBV7-9 and TRBJ2-1, with D tentatively TRBD2 (5 bases). Germline CDR1 SEHNR, CDR2 FQNEAQ (reference sequence). V lost 5 bases and J 6 bases, leaving 8 bases between the germline ends. CDR3 length equals 12 residues. CDR3 sequence: CASSPGVNEQFF. CDR3 bases: TGTGCCAGCAGCCCCGGGGTCAATGAGCAGTTCTTC.

This clone is a singleton in its sample. This chain uses TRBV9 with TRBJ1-1, with D perhaps TRBD1 (5 bases). Trimming took off 4 bases at V and 0 bases at J, with 19 bases between the two ends. Germline V lookup: CDR1 SGDLS, CDR2 YYNGEE. The CDR3 length is 17 residues. This chain's CDR3 is CASSLSGGSSMNTEAFF. The CDR3 coding sequence is TGTGCCAGCAGCCTTAGTGGGGGGTCCTCGATGAACACTGAAGCTTTCTTT.

V gene TRBV3-1 (or the pseudogene TRBV3-2) combines with J gene TRBJ1-2, with 12 positions matching TRBD1. J gave up 4 bases and V 2 bases, and 8 bases lay outside the gene matches. The CDR3 covers 17 residues. Looked up from germline, CDR1 is LGHDT and CDR2 is YNNKEL (reference sequence). This CDR3 reads CASSQPGQGATVYGYTF. CDR3 coding DNA: TGTGCCAGCAGCCAACCGGGACAGGGGGCAACGGTCTATGGCTACACCTTC.

A single count supports this clone. The J gene is TRBJ2-3, the V gene TRBV10-3; 10 bases align to TRBD2. Germline loops: CDR1 ENHRY, CDR2 SYGVKD. CDR3 length: 16 residues. V lost 0 bases, J lost 1 base, and 1 base stayed unmatched. CDR3 in DNA: TGTGCCATCAGTGAGTCTCTAGCGGGGGGCACAGATACGCAGTATTTT. The encoded protein is CAISESLAGGTDTQYF.

The V call is TRBV6-6, the J call TRBJ1-5; tentatively, D is TRBD1 (5 bases). V gave up 2 bases and J gave up 7 bases, with 15 bases separating them. Germline-derived CDR1 and CDR2 are MNHNY and SVGAGI (reference sequence). The length of the CDR3 is 15 residues. The CDR3, as DNA: TGTGCCAGCAGTTACGGGACTGGCCCAAGGCAGCCCCAGCATTTT. This sequence encodes CASSYGTGPRQPQHF.

The rearrangement joins TRBV5-6 to TRBJ2-7, with 11 nucleotides matching TRBD1. Germline V lookup: CDR1 SGHDT, CDR2 YYEEEE. Germline trimming cut 6 bases from V and 4 bases from J; bases unmatched to any gene: 6. The length of the CDR3 is 14 residues. In DNA form, the CDR3 reads TGTGCCAGCACCCTCGGACAGGGGGCTTACGAGCAGTACTTC. Translation gives CASTLGQGAYEQYF.

The rearrangement links TRBV7-6 to TRBJ1-2; D not certain. This CDR3 region has 12 residues. The germline CDR1 and CDR2 sequences are SGHVS and FNYEAQ. The V end lost 5 bases, the J end lost 10 bases, and 14 bases lay between the germline ends. The CDR3 loop is CASSPALGPYTF. DNA for the CDR3: TGTGCCAGCAGCCCGGCCTTAGGTCCCTACACCTTC.

The chain combines TRBV9 with TRBJ2-2, with a tentative D call TRBD2 (5 bases). Looked up from germline, CDR1 is SGDLS and CDR2 is YYNGEE. The V gene lost 0 bases and the J gene lost 2 bases, with 8 bases spanning the gap. The CDR3 is 15 residues long. This chain's CDR3 is CASSVVATNTGELFF. CDR3 DNA: TGTGCCAGCAGCGTAGTAGCGACTAACACCGGGGAGCTGTTTTTT.

The chain recombines TRBV21-1 with TRBJ2-7. TRBV21-1 is flagged as a pseudogene. The CDR3 length is 19 residues. The CDR3 sequence: CASSNWRPDRYPRLYEQYF. For the CDR3, the DNA is TGTGCCAGCAGCAATTGGAGGCCAGACAGATACCCGAGATTATACGAGCAGTACTTC.

The chain has TRBV5-6 and TRBJ2-3; 8 positions agree with TRBD2. The CDR3 has 16 residues. The V and J ends lost 2 bases and 5 bases, in that order; junction bases with no gene match: 10. Looked up from germline, CDR1 is SGHDT and CDR2 is YYEEEE. The CDR3 protein is CASSLRGGSTLDTQYF. In DNA form, the CDR3 reads TGTGCCAGCAGCTTACGCGGGGGGTCGACCTTAGATACGCAGTATTTT.

The chain couples TRBV18 to TRBJ2-3, with 10 bases lining up with TRBD1. In germline, CDR1 is KGHSH, CDR2 LQKENI. The CDR3 sequence is 14 residues long. Trimming removed 1 base from V and 9 bases from J; junction bases left unmatched: 4. The CDR3 reads CASSPRDRGATQYF. CDR3 sequence (DNA): TGTGCCAGCTCACCACGGGACAGGGGCGCCACGCAGTATTTT.

The chain employs TRBV19 and TRBJ1-6, with a possible D match to TRBD1 (5 bases). CDR1 LNHDA and CDR2 SQIVND come from the germline V gene (reference sequence). Trimming took off 6 bases at V and 10 bases at J, with 19 bases between the two ends. The CDR3 sequence is 15 residues long. CDR3 bases: TGTGCCAGTAGCCCATTTGGGGGGGAAGGGTCACCCCTCCACTTT. Encoded protein: CASSPFGGEGSPLHF.

The chain has TRBV24-1 and TRBJ2-5; D is ambiguous. The CDR3 length is 14 residues. The germline V gene has CDR1 KGHDR and CDR2 SFDVKD. The V end was cut by 5 bases, the J end by 5 bases, with 14 bases between. The CDR3 is CATSGQTPSETQYF. DNA of the CDR3: TGTGCCACCAGTGGCCAAACCCCTTCGGAGACCCAGTACTTC.

This chain connects TRBV9 to TRBJ1-3, with no clear D. The germline gives CDR1 SGDLS, CDR2 YYNGEE. This CDR3 has 14 residues. The V gene lost 0 bases and the J gene lost 3 bases, with 7 bases spanning the gap. The CDR3 DNA reads TGTGCCAGCAGCGTAGGTACAATTGGAAACACCATATATTTT. Translation: CASSVGTIGNTIYF.

The chain recombines TRBV4-1 with TRBJ2-5; 7 nucleotides align to TRBD1. CDR1 and CDR2 (germline): MGHRA, YSYEKL. This CDR3 comprises 14 residues. V shed 4 bases, J shed 1 base, and the junction held 3 bases outside the gene matches. The CDR3 DNA is TGCGCCAGCAGCCCCGGGACAGCCCAAGAGACCCAGTACTTC. It encodes CASSPGTAQETQYF.

This clone has only one observation. The genes are TRBV19 and TRBJ2-7, with 7 bases identical to TRBD1. There are 12 residues in the CDR3. CDR1 LNHDA and CDR2 SQIVND come from the germline V gene (reference sequence). The V segment lost 5 bases and the J segment 6 bases; nucleotides outside the gene matches: 4. The CDR3 region is CASSSRGSEQYF. In DNA form, the CDR3 reads TGTGCCAGTAGTTCCAGGGGGAGCGAGCAGTACTTC.

The rearrangement uses TRBV7-8 and TRBJ1-2; perhaps TRBD1 as D (5 bases). V was trimmed by 1 base and J by 4 bases, leaving 10 bases between them. The CDR3 loop spans 14 amino acids. Looked up from germline, CDR1 is SGHVS and CDR2 is FQNEAQ. This CDR3 reads CASSLEGAAYGYTF. As DNA, the CDR3 is TGTGCCAGCAGCTTAGAAGGGGCAGCCTATGGCTACACCTTC.

The V gene is TRBV9, the J gene TRBJ2-4; D is perhaps TRBD1 or TRBD2 (5 bases each). The CDR3 runs 13 residues. Per germline, CDR1 SGDLS and CDR2 YYNGEE. V was clipped by 4 bases and J by 7 bases, with 12 bases between them. The CDR3 nucleotides are TGTGCCAGCAGCACGGGACCGCCCAACATTCAGTACTTC. Translating gives CASSTGPPNIQYF.

The chain uses TRBV10-3 and TRBJ2-2; TRBD1 matches at 11 bases. Trimming removed 8 bases from V and 4 bases from J; junction bases left unmatched: 6. The CDR3 loop spans 15 amino acids. CDR1 and CDR2 from the germline V gene are ENHRY and SYGVKD. Here the CDR3 DNA reads TGTGCCATCGGTCGGACAGGGGGCTCCACCGGGGAGCTGTTTTTT. Translating it yields CAIGRTGGSTGELFF.

The chain employs TRBV4-3 and TRBJ2-3; D is perhaps TRBD2 (6 bases). V lost 4 bases to trimming and J lost 0 bases, with 11 bases between them. The CDR3 length is 15 residues. CDR1 and CDR2 (germline): LGHNA, YSLEER. The CDR3 here is CASSRSGTSTDTQYF. The CDR3 nucleotides read TGCGCCAGCAGCCGGTCAGGGACTAGCACAGATACGCAGTATTTT.

The rearrangement joins TRBV6-2 or TRBV6-3 to TRBJ1-4; unclear D gene. V gave up 5 bases and J gave up 3 bases, with 13 bases separating them. CDR1 is MNHEY and CDR2 is SVGEGT in the germline V gene. This CDR3 comprises 15 residues. In DNA form, the CDR3 reads TGTGCCAGCAGTCGCCCGGGGTTGGCTAATGAAAAACTGTTTTTT. Its translation is CASSRPGLANEKLFF.

The J gene is TRBJ2-3, the V gene TRBV19; D call uncertain. Germline assignment: CDR1 LNHDA and CDR2 SQIVND (reference sequence). V lost 5 bases and J 4 bases, leaving 10 bases between the germline ends. This CDR3 contains 13 residues. The CDR3 loop reads CASSHKGPDTQYF. CDR3 nucleotides: TGTGCCAGTAGTCATAAGGGCCCAGATACGCAGTATTTT.

The chain recombines TRBV29-1 with TRBJ1-1; D possibly corresponds to TRBD1 (5 bases). The CDR3 is 13 amino acids. V was cut by 7 bases and J by 1 base, with 13 bases left in between. Germline V CDR1 and CDR2: SQVTM, ANQGSEA. The DNA for the CDR3 is TGCAGCGGAGCAGGGACGGGGAACACTGAAGCTTTCTTT. It translates to CSGAGTGNTEAFF.

In this sample, this clone turned up a few times. This sequence joins TRBV27 and TRBJ1-1; D may be TRBD1 (5 bases). Germline lookup yields CDR1 MNHEY and CDR2 SMNVEV (reference sequence). The ends were cut back, 5 bases at V and 7 bases at J, with 14 bases in the middle. The CDR3 has 13 residues. DNA for the CDR3: TGTGCCAGCAGTCGCGGGGGATCCTATGAAGCTTTCTTT. It encodes CASSRGGSYEAFF.

The DNA for the CDR3 is TGCGCCAGCAGCGGGGGGCCAGGAGAGACCCAGTACTTC. Protein product: CASSGGPGETQYF. The chain employs TRBV5-1 and TRBJ2-5; D is tentatively TRBD1 or TRBD2 (6 bases each). Trimming left V 4 bases short and J 4 bases short, with 11 bases between. Per the germline V gene, CDR1 is SGHRS and CDR2 is YFSETQ. This CDR3 contains 13 residues.

The V call is TRBV5-4, the J call TRBJ1-6; possible D gene TRBD1, 5 bases. Germline CDR1 and CDR2: SGHNT and YYREEE (reference sequence). The CDR3 has 14 residues. V lost 4 bases and J 14 bases, leaving 19 bases between the germline ends. CDR3 protein: CASSPPRDPRTLHF. Here the CDR3 DNA reads TGTGCCAGCAGCCCCCCCCGGGACCCCCGTACCCTCCACTTT.